The entry below describes one TCR beta chain. These data belong to a study of CD8 T cells in ankylosing spondylitis. TCRdb re-called the 5' RACE reads through MiXCR, storing one row per CDR3 protein. Of about 320,000 distinct CDR3 sequences in the sample, roughly 12% are singletons; the top ten hold roughly a tenth. The V end lost 5 bases, the J end lost 6 bases, and 7 bases lay between the germline ends. The CDR3 runs 12 residues. Germline V CDR1 and CDR2: SEHNR, FQNEAQ (reference sequence). The clonotype comes from a female donor with ankylosing spondylitis or in good health (not recorded which). The chain couples TRBV7-9 to TRBJ2-2; D is ambiguous. The source material was blood, either unsorted or a sorted T cell fraction (not recorded which). Here the CDR3 reads CASSPDPGELFF. The CDR3 DNA reads TGTGCCAGCAGCCCGGACCCCGGGGAGCTGTTTTTT.